The rows below give T cell receptor beta chains drawn from one sample of a study of molecular identifiers for immune sequencing clone quantification. TCRdb used MiXCR to reprocess the PCR reads, holding one entry per CDR3 protein. The repertoire holds over 300,000 distinct CDR3 sequences, with 24% as singletons. The sequenced material came from naive CD8+ T cells from blood, with Jurkat cell RNA spiked in. Receptor source: a human donor in good health. Some libraries in this study had Jurkat cell RNA spiked in. Each CDR3 is given with its conserved first and last residue. A D gene is named only where the DNA matches it firmly. Not every row has a clone size; where given, it reads once, few, many or a size class.

V gene	J gene	clone size	D gene	CDR3 DNA	CDR3 protein
TRBV10-2	TRBJ2-7	-	-	TGCGCCAGCAGTGCCTCGGGACTCGGGGCGGAGGAGCAGTACTTC	CASSASGLGAEEQYF
TRBV7-9	TRBJ2-7	-	TRBD2	TGTGCCAGCAGCCCGGGAGCTAGCGGGAGTACCTACGAGCAGTACTTC	CASSPGASGSTYEQYF
TRBV7-9	TRBJ2-7	many	-	TGTGCCAGCAGCCCGAGGGGGGATATGACCTACGAGCAGTACTTC	CASSPRGDMTYEQYF
TRBV7-9	TRBJ1-3	few	-	TGTGCCAGCAGCTTTGGACGCACGGGGGGCTCTGGAAACACCATATATTTT	CASSFGRTGGSGNTIYF
TRBV12-3/TRBV12-4	TRBJ2-5	-	TRBD2	TGTGCCAGCAGTTTTACGGGGGGGACTAGCGGACAAGAGACCCAGTACTTC	CASSFTGGTSGQETQYF
TRBV6-2/TRBV6-3	TRBJ1-1	few	TRBD1	TGTGCCAGCAGCGGGACAGGGGCTGGCGCTGAAGCTTTCTTT	CASSGTGAGAEAFF
TRBV7-9	TRBJ1-1	-	-	TGTGCCAGCAGCTGGTCAGGGCCAAACACTGAAGCTTTCTTT	CASSWSGPNTEAFF
TRBV11-2	TRBJ2-1	few	TRBD1	TGTGCCAGCAGCTTAGATCCGGGACAGTACAATGAGCAGTTCTTC	CASSLDPGQYNEQFF
TRBV4-3	TRBJ2-1	few	TRBD2	TGCGCCAGCAGCCAACTACAGGGACTAGCGGGAGGGATTGGGCAGTTCTTC	CASSQLQGLAGGIGQFF
TRBV29-1	TRBJ2-2	many	TRBD2	TGCAGCGTTGACGGACTAGCGAACACCGGGGAGCTGTTTTTT	CSVDGLANTGELFF
TRBV7-9	TRBJ2-7	few	TRBD2	TGTGCCAGCAGCTCCAGCGGGAGTACTCCGCGGGAGCAGTACTTC	CASSSSGSTPREQYF
TRBV7-9	TRBJ1-1	many	-	TGTGCCAGCAGCTTAGCGCAGGGGATGAACACTGAAGCTTTCTTT	CASSLAQGMNTEAFF
TRBV30	TRBJ1-5	many	-	TGTGCCTGGAGTGTAGGTTCGTGGGGCAATCAGCCCCAGCATTTT	CAWSVGSWGNQPQHF
TRBV28	TRBJ2-7	few	TRBD2	TGTGCCAGCACCCTAGCGGGGACCTCCTACGAGCAGTACTTC	CASTLAGTSYEQYF
TRBV29-1	TRBJ2-2	few	-	TGCAGCGTTGTCGGCCCGACCGGGGAGCTGTTTTTT	CSVVGPTGELFF
TRBV25-1	TRBJ2-5	few	-	TGTGCCAGCAGCCCTTCTAGCACTCACGACGTCCAAGAGACCCAGTACTTC	CASSPSSTHDVQETQYF
TRBV19	TRBJ1-1	many	-	TGTGCCAGCAAGCCGGCGACCGTCCTACACACTGAAGCTTTCTTT	CASKPATVLHTEAFF
TRBV28	TRBJ1-5	-	-	TGTGCCGGCAGTTTCGCGACAGATAGCAATCAGCCCCAGCATTTT	CAGSFATDSNQPQHF
TRBV9	TRBJ2-5	few	TRBD1	TGTGCCAGCAGCTCACCCTACAGGGGGCCCACCGAGACCCAGTACTTC	CASSSPYRGPTETQYF
TRBV30	TRBJ2-3	-	TRBD2	TGTGCCTGGAGTGAGGGACTAGCGGGGACAGATACGCAGTATTTT	CAWSEGLAGTDTQYF
TRBV28	TRBJ1-1	few	TRBD1	TGTGCCAGCAGGGACAGGGGGCTGCCTGAAGCTTTCTTT	CASRDRGLPEAFF
TRBV6-5	TRBJ1-2	few	-	TGTGCCAGCAGTTACTCTGGGGATTACTATGGCTACACCTTC	CASSYSGDYYGYTF
TRBV27	TRBJ2-7	many	TRBD1	TGTGCCAGCAGCCCCGGGACAGTCGAGCAGTACTTC	CASSPGTVEQYF
TRBV6-2/TRBV6-3	TRBJ2-5	-	-	TGTGCCAGCAGTTACCGCCTACAGGGACAAGAGACCCAGTACTTC	CASSYRLQGQETQYF
TRBV9	TRBJ1-1	many	TRBD1	TGTGCCAGCAGCGCAGGGGGCGGTTCGGCCACTGAAGCTTTCTTT	CASSAGGGSATEAFF
TRBV20-1	TRBJ2-2	-	-	TGCAGTGCTAGAGAAGGAGGGAGGAACACCGGGGAGCTGCTTTTT	CSAREGGRNTGELLF